These T cell receptor beta chains were read from a single sample in a study of T cell responses to AZD1222 COVID-19 vaccine. Using immunoSEQ multiplex PCR, the repertoire was profiled, and TCRdb retains in-frame clones only, with some absent. Here the sample spans some 140,000 clones, over 80% being singletons. This specimen consisted of peripheral blood, obtained 28 days after the second AZD1222 dose. All receptors derive from an adult who received the AZD1222 COVID-19 vaccine. Both conserved end residues are part of each CDR3. D genes are given only for firm matches. The size entry is marked missing in some rows and otherwise reads once, few, many or a size class.

D gene,J gene,clone size,V gene,CDR3 length,CDR3 DNA,CDR3 protein
-,TRBJ2-7,-,TRBV6-2/TRBV6-3,14,TGTGCCAGCAGTAGAGGGTCATCCTCCTACGAGCAGTACTTC,CASSRGSSSYEQYF
-,TRBJ2-7,-,TRBV6-5,13,TGTGCCAGCCCGGACAGTACGGGGTACGAGCAGTACTTC,CASPDSTGYEQYF
-,TRBJ1-2,-,TRBV5-4,13,TGTGCCAGCCGCCCGGGGGGAATGGGTGGCTACACCTTC,CASRPGGMGGYTF
-,TRBJ1-1,-,TRBV6-6,13,TGTGCCAGCAGTTACGGGGAGCTAACTGAAGCTTTCTTT,CASSYGELTEAFF
TRBD1,TRBJ1-2,-,TRBV14,15,TGTGCCAGCAGCGACAACACCAGGGGGCCAGACGGCTACACCTTC,CASSDNTRGPDGYTF
-,TRBJ1-2,-,TRBV7-8,13,TGTGCCAGCAGCTTACGCGGGAACTATGGCTACACCTTC,CASSLRGNYGYTF
-,TRBJ1-1,-,TRBV6-5,16,TGTGCCAGCAGTTACACGCCACAGGGTAAGGAGGCTGAAGCTTTCTTT,CASSYTPQGKEAEAFF
-,TRBJ2-2,-,TRBV19,12,TGTGCCAGTAGTATAGTAGCCGGGGAGCTGTTTTTT,CASSIVAGELFF
-,TRBJ2-7,-,TRBV5-1,15,TGCGCCAGCAGCTCCCGCCCAGGTATAAGCGACGAGCAGTACTTC,CASSSRPGISDEQYF
-,TRBJ1-5,-,TRBV6-5,15,TGTGCCAGCAGGGGGCTACAGGCGTCTGTTGAGGCCCAGCATTTT,CASRGLQASVEAQHF
-,TRBJ1-2,-,TRBV20-1,12,TGCAGTGCTAGTAAGGGTAACGATGGCTACACCTTC,CSASKGNDGYTF
TRBD1,TRBJ2-5,-,TRBV5-1,16,TGCGCCAGCAGCTTTTTGACAGGGTGGGATGAAGAGACCCAGTACTTC,CASSFLTGWDEETQYF
TRBD1,TRBJ1-1,-,TRBV5-5,15,TGTGCCAGCAGCCCGGGGACAGTCATGAACACTGAAGCTTTCTTT,CASSPGTVMNTEAFF
TRBD1,TRBJ1-2,-,TRBV11-1,13,TGTGCCAGCAGCCGGACAGGGGGAGATGGCTACACCTTC,CASSRTGGDGYTF
-,TRBJ2-1,-,TRBV7-9,13,TGTGCCAGCAGCACGACAGGCTACAATGAGCAGTTCTTC,CASSTTGYNEQFF
-,TRBJ1-1,few,TRBV7-9,12,TGTGCCAGCAGCTTAGAGCAGAGACAAGCTTTCTTT,CASSLEQRQAFF
-,TRBJ1-5,-,TRBV12-5,13,TGTGCTAGTGGTTTGGCCATAAATCAGCCCCAGCATTTT,CASGLAINQPQHF
TRBD1,TRBJ1-5,-,TRBV19,13,TGTGCCAGTCGCGGACAGGTCAATCAGCCCCAGCATTTT,CASRGQVNQPQHF
TRBD1,TRBJ2-7,-,TRBV7-9,14,TGTGCCAGCAGCTTGAGACAGGGCTCCTACGAGCAGTACTTC,CASSLRQGSYEQYF
TRBD1,TRBJ1-2,-,TRBV10-3,12,TGTGCCATCAGGGGACAGGCCGGTGGCTACACCTTC,CAIRGQAGGYTF
TRBD2,TRBJ2-3,-,TRBV28,17,TGTGCCAGCAGTCCCTTGGCGGGGGGCTTTAACACAGATACGCAGTATTTT,CASSPLAGGFNTDTQYF
-,TRBJ1-1,few,TRBV18,15,TGTGCCAGCTCACCACCGATGAAAGGGAGGGGTGAAGCTTTCTTT,CASSPPMKGRGEAFF
-,TRBJ2-5,-,TRBV5-5,13,TGTGCCAGCAGCTTGCAGGGCCAAGAGACCCAGTACTTC,CASSLQGQETQYF
-,TRBJ2-7,-,TRBV11-2,14,TGTGCCAGCAGCTTAGATCGTAGCAGCTACGAGCAGTACTTC,CASSLDRSSYEQYF
-,TRBJ1-1,-,TRBV27,14,TGTGCCAGCAGTTTAGAAGCGGGTCTCTTTACGGCGTTCTTT,CASSLEAGLFTAFF
-,TRBJ1-2,-,TRBV30,13,TGTGCCTGGCAATTACAGGGAGGAGGTGGCTACACCTTC,CAWQLQGGGGYTF
TRBD1,TRBJ2-5,-,TRBV2,15,TGTGCCAGCAGGGACCTAAACTGGACAGGGGAGACCCAGTACTTC,CASRDLNWTGETQYF
-,TRBJ1-1,-,TRBV6-5,14,TGTGCCAGCAGTTACTCGAAGGTAGTACGCCAAGCTTTCTTT,CASSYSKVVRQAFF
-,TRBJ1-2,-,TRBV6-5,15,TGTGCCAGCAGTTACTCAGGTCCAGGGAGGAGGGGCTACACCTTC,CASSYSGPGRRGYTF
-,TRBJ1-2,-,TRBV3-1/TRBV3-2,18,TGTGCCAGCAGCCTGATGTGGGACATCGCCCAGCTGGGCTATGGCTACACCTTC,CASSLMWDIAQLGYGYTF
TRBD2,TRBJ2-1,-,TRBV27,13,TGTGCCAGCTTTGGACTAGCCGCGAATGAGCAGTTCTTC,CASFGLAANEQFF
-,TRBJ2-6,-,TRBV15,15,TGTGCCACCAGCCAAGACAGCTCTGGGGCCAACGTCCTGACTTTC,CATSQDSSGANVLTF
-,TRBJ1-2,once,TRBV18,14,TGTGCCAGCTCACCGGCCCCAGCGGACTATGGCTACACCTTC,CASSPAPADYGYTF
TRBD1,TRBJ2-5,-,TRBV3-1/TRBV3-2,13,TGTGCCAGCAGCCTGACCAGGCAGGGGGCCCAGTACTTC,CASSLTRQGAQYF
-,TRBJ1-2,few,TRBV7-2,13,TGTGCCAGCAGCCTCCAGGGGAACTATGGCTACACCTTC,CASSLQGNYGYTF
-,TRBJ1-6,once,TRBV9,14,TGTGCCAGCAGCGAGAGGAAGTGGGGTTCACCCCTCCACTTT,CASSERKWGSPLHF
-,TRBJ2-1,-,TRBV5-4,15,TGTGCCAGCAGCTCATCCGGGACACCGTACAATGAGCAGTTCTTC,CASSSSGTPYNEQFF
TRBD1,TRBJ1-1,-,TRBV4-2,15,TGTGCCAGCAGCCAAGAAGGACAGGCAAACACTGAAGCTTTCTTT,CASSQEGQANTEAFF
-,TRBJ1-3,-,TRBV18,15,TGTGCCAGCTCACCAGCGGGGGGCAATGGAAACACCATATATTTT,CASSPAGGNGNTIYF
-,TRBJ2-5,-,TRBV18,18,TGTGCCAGCTCACCACGCAGGGGCATTACCCCGGTGCGAGAGACCCAGTACTTC,CASSPRRGITPVRETQYF
-,TRBJ2-5,-,TRBV30,13,TGTGCCTGGAGGAGAGGGGAGTATGAGACCCAGTACTTC,CAWRRGEYETQYF
-,TRBJ1-1,few,TRBV6-5,13,TGTGCCAGCAGCAGCAGGAGGAACACTGAAGCTTTCTTT,CASSSRRNTEAFF
-,TRBJ1-1,-,TRBV2,11,TGTGCCAGCACCCCGAACACTGAAGCTTTCTTT,CASTPNTEAFF
-,TRBJ1-3,once,TRBV7-6,15,TGTGCCAGCAGCTTAGCAGGGTCCGGTGGAAACACCATATATTTT,CASSLAGSGGNTIYF
-,TRBJ1-2,few,TRBV6-6,14,TGTGCCACCCGTCGGGGAGAAGCTAACTATGGCTACACCTTC,CATRRGEANYGYTF
TRBD1,TRBJ1-5,-,TRBV27,18,TGTGCCAGTAGGGTTTCCGGCGGGACAGGGGTAGGTGAAGAGCCCCAGCATTTT,CASRVSGGTGVGEEPQHF
TRBD2,TRBJ2-1,-,TRBV27,14,TGTGCCAGCAGTTCGGAGCGGGGGACGAGAGGGAAGTTCTTC,CASSSERGTRGKFF
-,TRBJ1-1,once,TRBV30,14,TGTGCCTGGGCCATGCTTGTCGGGCGGACTGAAGCTTTCTTT,CAWAMLVGRTEAFF
-,TRBJ2-1,-,TRBV7-3,15,TGTGCCAGCAGCCTGGGGGTGAGCTCCTACAATGAGCAGTTCTTC,CASSLGVSSYNEQFF
TRBD1,TRBJ2-1,-,TRBV19,15,TGTGCCAGTAGTATCCACTCCAGGGGGCAGGGTGAGCAGTTCTTC,CASSIHSRGQGEQFF
-,TRBJ1-1,-,TRBV28,13,TGTGCCAGCATTGGGGGGCAGATCACTGAAGCTTTCTTT,CASIGGQITEAFF